This T cell receptor beta chain was observed in a study of cytomegalovirus exposure and HLA in healthy donors. The CDR3 covers 11 residues. The germline gives CDR1 SGHDT, CDR2 YYEEEE. Trimming pared 2 bases from V and 7 bases from J, leaving 4 bases between. 13 Jbeta primers and 60 Vbeta primers were used for the PCR. Sequencing was performed with immunoSEQ multiplex PCR; in TCRdb, only in-frame clones are kept and a portion is missing. The sample has some 180,000 clones; roughly 13% are singletons. The chain links TRBV5-6 to TRBJ2-4, with D unresolved. This TCR came from a man aged 50-60 years in good health and CMV-seropositive. The sequenced sample consisted of PBMCs. The CDR3 sequence is CASSFLNIQYF. CDR3 nucleotides: TGTGCCAGCAGCTTTCTGAACATTCAGTACTTC.